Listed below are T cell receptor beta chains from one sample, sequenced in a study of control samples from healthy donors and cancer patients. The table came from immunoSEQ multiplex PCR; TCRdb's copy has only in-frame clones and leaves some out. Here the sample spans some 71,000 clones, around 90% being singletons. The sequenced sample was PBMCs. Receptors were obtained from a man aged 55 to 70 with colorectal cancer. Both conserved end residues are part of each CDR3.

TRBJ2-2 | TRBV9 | CASSVPRAGGVNTGELFF
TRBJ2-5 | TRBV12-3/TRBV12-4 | CASRETSQETQYF
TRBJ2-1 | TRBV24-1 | CATSDAPSGGNEQFF
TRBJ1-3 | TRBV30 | CAWSGGTSSGNTIYF
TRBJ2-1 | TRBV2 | CASSEGQKNYNEQFF
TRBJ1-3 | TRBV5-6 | CASSKFSGDSGNTIYF
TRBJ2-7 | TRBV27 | CASSRGQNYEQYF
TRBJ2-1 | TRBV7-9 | CASSPWTGEANEQFF
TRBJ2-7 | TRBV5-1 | CATNSTGSGDEQYF
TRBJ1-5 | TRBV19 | CASSITGQGPQHF
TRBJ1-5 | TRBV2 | CASRPDSNSNQPQHF
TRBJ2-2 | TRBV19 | CATPGGNTGELFF
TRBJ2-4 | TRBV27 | CASSLASQGNIQYF
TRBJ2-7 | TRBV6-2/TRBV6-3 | CASSFSYEQYF
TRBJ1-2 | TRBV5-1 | CASSSGTGNGYTF
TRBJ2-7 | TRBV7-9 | CASSLTGGVYEQYF
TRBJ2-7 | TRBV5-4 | CASSFLGGSYEQYF
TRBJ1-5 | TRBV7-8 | CASSPGVGHQPQHF